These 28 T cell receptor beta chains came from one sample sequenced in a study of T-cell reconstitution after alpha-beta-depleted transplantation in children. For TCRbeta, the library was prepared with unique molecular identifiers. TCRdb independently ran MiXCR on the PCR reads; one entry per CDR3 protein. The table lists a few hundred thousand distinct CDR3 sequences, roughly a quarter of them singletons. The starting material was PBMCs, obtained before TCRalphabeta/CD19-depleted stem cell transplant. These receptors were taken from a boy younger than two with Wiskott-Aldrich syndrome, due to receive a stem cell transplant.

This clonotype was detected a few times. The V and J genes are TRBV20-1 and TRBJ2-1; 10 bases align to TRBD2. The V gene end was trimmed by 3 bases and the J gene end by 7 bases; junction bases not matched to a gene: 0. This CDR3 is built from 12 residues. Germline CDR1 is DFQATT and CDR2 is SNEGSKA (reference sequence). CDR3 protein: CSARTSGNEQFF. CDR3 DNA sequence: TGCAGTGCTAGGACTAGCGGGAATGAGCAGTTCTTC.

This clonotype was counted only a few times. The DNA for the CDR3 is TGTGCCAGCAGCTTAGGTGCGTCGGATACGCAGTATTTT. It encodes CASSLGASDTQYF. The chain recombines TRBV7-3 with TRBJ2-3; D is uncertain. Looked up from germline, CDR1 is SGHTA and CDR2 is FQGTGA. The V gene lost 2 bases and the J gene lost 6 bases, with 9 bases spanning the gap. The CDR3 has 13 residues. The whole variable domain, filled in from reference TRBV7-3 and TRBJ2-3, reads GAGVSQTPSNKVTEKGKYVELRCDPISGHTALYWYRQSLGQGPEFLIYFQGTGAADDSGLPNDRFFAVRPEGSVSTLKIQRTERGDSAVYLCASSLGASDTQYFGPGTRLTVL.

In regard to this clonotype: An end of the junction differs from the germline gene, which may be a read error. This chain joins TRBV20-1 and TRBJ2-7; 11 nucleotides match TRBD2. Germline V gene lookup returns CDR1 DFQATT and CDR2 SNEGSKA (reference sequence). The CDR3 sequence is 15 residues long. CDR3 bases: TGCTGTGCTAGAACATTAGCGGGAGGGCCATACGAGCAGTACTTC. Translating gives CCARTLAGGPYEQYF.

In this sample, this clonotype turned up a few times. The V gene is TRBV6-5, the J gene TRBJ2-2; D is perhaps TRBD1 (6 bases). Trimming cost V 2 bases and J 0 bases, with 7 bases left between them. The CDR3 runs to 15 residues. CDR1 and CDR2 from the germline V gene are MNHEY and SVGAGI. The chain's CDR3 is CASSYGQTNTGELFF. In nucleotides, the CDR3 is TGTGCCAGCAGTTACGGACAGACGAACACCGGGGAGCTGTTTTTT.

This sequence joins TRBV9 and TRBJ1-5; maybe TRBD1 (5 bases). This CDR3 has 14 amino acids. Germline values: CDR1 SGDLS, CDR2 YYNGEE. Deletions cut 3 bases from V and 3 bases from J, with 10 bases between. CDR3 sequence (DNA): TGTGCCAGCAGCGCCCAGGGATACAATCAGCCCCAGCATTTT. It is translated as CASSAQGYNQPQHF.

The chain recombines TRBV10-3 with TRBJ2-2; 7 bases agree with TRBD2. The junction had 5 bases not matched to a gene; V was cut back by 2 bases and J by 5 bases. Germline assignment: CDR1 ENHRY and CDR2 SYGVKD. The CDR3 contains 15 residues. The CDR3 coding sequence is TGTGCCATCAGTGAGATGTCTAGCGGAACCGGGGAGCTGTTTTTT. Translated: CAISEMSSGTGELFF.

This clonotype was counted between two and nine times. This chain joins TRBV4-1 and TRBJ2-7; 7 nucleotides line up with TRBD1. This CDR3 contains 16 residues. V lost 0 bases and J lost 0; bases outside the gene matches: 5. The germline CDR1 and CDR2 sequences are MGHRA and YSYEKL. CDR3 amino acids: CASSQERDSSSYEQYF. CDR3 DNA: TGCGCCAGCAGCCAAGAAAGGGACAGCAGCTCCTACGAGCAGTACTTC.

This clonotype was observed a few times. This CDR3 is CSVVAGDTQYF. The CDR3 nucleotides read TGCAGCGTTGTAGCGGGAGATACGCAGTATTTT. V is TRBV29-1 and J is TRBJ2-3; 7 bases align to TRBD2. Germline V gene data show CDR1 as SQVTM and CDR2 as ANQGSEA. This CDR3 has 11 amino acids. V trimming: 4 bases; J trimming: 5 bases; junction bases outside the gene matches: 0.

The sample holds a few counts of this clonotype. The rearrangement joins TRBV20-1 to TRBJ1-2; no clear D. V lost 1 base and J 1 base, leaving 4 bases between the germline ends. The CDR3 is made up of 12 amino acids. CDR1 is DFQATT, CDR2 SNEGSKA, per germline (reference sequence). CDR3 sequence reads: CSARGFNYGYTF. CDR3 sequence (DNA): TGCAGTGCTAGAGGCTTTAACTATGGCTACACCTTC.

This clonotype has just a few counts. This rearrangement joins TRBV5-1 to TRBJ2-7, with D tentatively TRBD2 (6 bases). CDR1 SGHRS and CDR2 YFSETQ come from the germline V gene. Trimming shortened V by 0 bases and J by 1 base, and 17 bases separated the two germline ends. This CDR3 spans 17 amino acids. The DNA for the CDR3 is TGCGCCAGCAGCTTGGTGGCTAGCGAAACAACATCCTACGAGCAGTACTTC. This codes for CASSLVASETTSYEQYF.

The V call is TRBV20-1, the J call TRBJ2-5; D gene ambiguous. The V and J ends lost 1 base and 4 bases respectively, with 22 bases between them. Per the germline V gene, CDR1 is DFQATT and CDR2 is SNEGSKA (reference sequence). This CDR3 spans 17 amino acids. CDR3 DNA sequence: TGCAGTGCTAGAGTTCTCCAATTAAGTCGAAGGAGAGAGACCCAGTACTTC. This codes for CSARVLQLSRRRETQYF.

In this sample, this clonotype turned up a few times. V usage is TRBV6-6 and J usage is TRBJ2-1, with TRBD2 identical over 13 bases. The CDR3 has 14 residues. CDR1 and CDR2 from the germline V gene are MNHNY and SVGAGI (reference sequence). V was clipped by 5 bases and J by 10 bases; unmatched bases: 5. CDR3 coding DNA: TGTGCCAGCAGTAAACCGGGACTAGCGGGAGAGCAGTTCTTC. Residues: CASSKPGLAGEQFF.

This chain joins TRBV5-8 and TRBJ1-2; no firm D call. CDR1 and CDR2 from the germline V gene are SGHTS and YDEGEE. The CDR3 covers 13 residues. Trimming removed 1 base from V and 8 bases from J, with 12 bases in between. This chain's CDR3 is CASSLKMVQGYTF. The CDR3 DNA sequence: TGTGCCAGCAGCTTGAAAATGGTACAGGGCTACACCTTC. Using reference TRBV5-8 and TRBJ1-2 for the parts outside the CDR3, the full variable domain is EAGVTQSPTHLIKTRGQQATLRCSPISGHTSVYWYQQALGLGLQFLLWYDEGEERNRGNFPPRFSGRQFPNYSSELNVNALELEDSALYLCASSLKMVQGYTFGSGTRLTVV.

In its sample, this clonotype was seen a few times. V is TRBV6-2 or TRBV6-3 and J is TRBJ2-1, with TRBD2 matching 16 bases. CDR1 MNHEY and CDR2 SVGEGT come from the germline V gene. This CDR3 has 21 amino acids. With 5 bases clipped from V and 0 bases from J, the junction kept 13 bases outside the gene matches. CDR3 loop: CASSPTLGTSGGASSYNEQFF. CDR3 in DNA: TGTGCCAGCAGTCCAACCCTAGGGACTAGCGGGGGGGCGAGCTCCTACAATGAGCAGTTCTTC.

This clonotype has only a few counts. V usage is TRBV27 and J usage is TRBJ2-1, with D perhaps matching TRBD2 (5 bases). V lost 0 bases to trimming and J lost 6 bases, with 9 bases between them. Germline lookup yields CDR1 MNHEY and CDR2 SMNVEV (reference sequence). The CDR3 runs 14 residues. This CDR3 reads CASSLSRLANEQFF. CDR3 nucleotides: TGTGCCAGCAGTTTATCGAGGCTAGCCAATGAGCAGTTCTTC.

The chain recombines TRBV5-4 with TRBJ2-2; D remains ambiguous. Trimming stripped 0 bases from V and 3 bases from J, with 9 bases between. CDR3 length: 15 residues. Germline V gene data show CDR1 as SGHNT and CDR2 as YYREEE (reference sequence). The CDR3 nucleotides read TGTGCCAGCAGCTTGGCCATGGCGGACACCGGGGAGCTGTTTTTT. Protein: CASSLAMADTGELFF. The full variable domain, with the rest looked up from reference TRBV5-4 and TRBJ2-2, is ETGVTQSPTHLIKTRGQQVTLRCSSQSGHNTVSWYQQALGQGPQFIFQYYREEENGRGNFPPRFSGLQFPNYSSELNVNALELDDSALYLCASSLAMADTGELFFGEGSRLTVL.

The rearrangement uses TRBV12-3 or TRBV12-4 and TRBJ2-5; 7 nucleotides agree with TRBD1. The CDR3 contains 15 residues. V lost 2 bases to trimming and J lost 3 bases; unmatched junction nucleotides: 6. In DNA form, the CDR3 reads TGTGCCAGCAGTTTAAGTGACAGGGATGAAGAGACCCAGTACTTC. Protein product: CASSLSDRDEETQYF.

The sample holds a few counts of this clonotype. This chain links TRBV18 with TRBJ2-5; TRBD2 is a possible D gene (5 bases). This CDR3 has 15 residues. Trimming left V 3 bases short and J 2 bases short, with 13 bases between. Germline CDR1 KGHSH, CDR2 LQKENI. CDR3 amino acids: CASSPPLGKQETQYF. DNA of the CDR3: TGTGCCAGCTCACCTCCACTAGGGAAGCAAGAGACCCAGTACTTC. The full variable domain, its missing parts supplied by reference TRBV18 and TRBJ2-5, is NAGVMQNPRHLVRRRGQEARLRCSPMKGHSHVYWYRQLPEEGLKFMVYLQKENIIDESGMPKERFSAEFPKEGPSILRIQQVVRGDSAAYFCASSPPLGKQETQYFGPGTRLLVL.

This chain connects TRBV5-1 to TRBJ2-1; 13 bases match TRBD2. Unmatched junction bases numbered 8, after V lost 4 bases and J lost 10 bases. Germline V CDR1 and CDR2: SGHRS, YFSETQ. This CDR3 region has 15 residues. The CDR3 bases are TGCGCCAGCAGCGGGGGGACTAGCGGGACAGCGGAGCAGTTCTTC. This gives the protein CASSGGTSGTAEQFF.

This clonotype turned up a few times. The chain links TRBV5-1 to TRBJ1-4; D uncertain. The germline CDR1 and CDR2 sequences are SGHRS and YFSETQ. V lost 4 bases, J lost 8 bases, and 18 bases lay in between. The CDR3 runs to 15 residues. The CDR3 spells CASSVSGSSREKLFF. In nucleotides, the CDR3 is TGCGCCAGCAGCGTAAGTGGGAGTTCTCGGGAAAAACTGTTTTTT.

The CDR3 protein is CASSVVALSNEQFF. In nucleotides, the CDR3 is TGTGCCAGCAGCGTAGTAGCCCTATCGAATGAGCAGTTCTTC. This chain connects TRBV9 to TRBJ2-1; D gene unclear. The CDR3 has 14 amino acids. The V end lost 0 bases, the J end lost 7 bases, and 11 bases lay between the germline ends. The germline V gene has CDR1 SGDLS and CDR2 YYNGEE. Complete variable domain (other parts from reference TRBV9 and TRBJ2-1): DSGVTQTPKHLITATGQRVTLRCSPRSGDLSVYWYQQSLDQGLQFLIQYYNGEERAKGNILERFSAQQFPDLHSELNLSSLELGDSALYFCASSVVALSNEQFFGPGTRLTVL.

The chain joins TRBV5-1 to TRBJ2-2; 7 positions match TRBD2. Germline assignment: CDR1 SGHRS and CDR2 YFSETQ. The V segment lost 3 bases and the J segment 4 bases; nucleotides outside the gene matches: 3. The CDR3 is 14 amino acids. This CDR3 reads CASSSRGSTGELFF. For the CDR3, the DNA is TGCGCCAGCAGCTCGCGGGGGAGCACCGGGGAGCTGTTTTTT. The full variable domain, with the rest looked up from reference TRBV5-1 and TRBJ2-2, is KAGVTQTPRYLIKTRGQQVTLSCSPISGHRSVSWYQQTPGQGLQFLFEYFSETQRNKGNFPGRFSGRQFSNSRSEMNVSTLELGDSALYLCASSSRGSTGELFFGEGSRLTVL.

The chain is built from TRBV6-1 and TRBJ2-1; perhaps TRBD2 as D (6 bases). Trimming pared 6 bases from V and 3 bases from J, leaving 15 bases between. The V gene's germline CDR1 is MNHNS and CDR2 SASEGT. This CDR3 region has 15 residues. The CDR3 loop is CASRRLALDYNEQFF. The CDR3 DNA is TGTGCCAGCAGGCGCCTAGCGCTAGACTACAATGAGCAGTTCTTC.

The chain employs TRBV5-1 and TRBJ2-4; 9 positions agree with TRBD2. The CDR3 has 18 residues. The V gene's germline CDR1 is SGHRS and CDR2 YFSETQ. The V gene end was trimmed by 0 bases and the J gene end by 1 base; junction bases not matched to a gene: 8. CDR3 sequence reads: CASSLAGVAGAAKNIQYF. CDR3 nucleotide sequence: TGCGCCAGCAGCTTGGCGGGTGTAGCGGGAGCGGCCAAAAACATTCAGTACTTC. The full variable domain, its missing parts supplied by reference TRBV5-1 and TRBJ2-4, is KAGVTQTPRYLIKTRGQQVTLSCSPISGHRSVSWYQQTPGQGLQFLFEYFSETQRNKGNFPGRFSGRQFSNSRSEMNVSTLELGDSALYLCASSLAGVAGAAKNIQYFGAGTRLSVL.

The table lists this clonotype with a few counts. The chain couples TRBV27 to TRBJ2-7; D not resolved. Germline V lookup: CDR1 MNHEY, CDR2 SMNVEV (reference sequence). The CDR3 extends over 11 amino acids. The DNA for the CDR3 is TGTGCTTCGGGTAATACCTACGAGCAGTACTTC. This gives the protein CASGNTYEQYF.

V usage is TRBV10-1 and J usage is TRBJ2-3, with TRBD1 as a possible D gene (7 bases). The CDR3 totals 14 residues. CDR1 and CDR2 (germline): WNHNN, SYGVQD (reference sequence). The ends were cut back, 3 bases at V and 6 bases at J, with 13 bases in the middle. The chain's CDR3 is CASSESRGDDTQYF. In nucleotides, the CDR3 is TGCGCCAGCAGTGAATCCAGGGGGGACGATACGCAGTATTTT.

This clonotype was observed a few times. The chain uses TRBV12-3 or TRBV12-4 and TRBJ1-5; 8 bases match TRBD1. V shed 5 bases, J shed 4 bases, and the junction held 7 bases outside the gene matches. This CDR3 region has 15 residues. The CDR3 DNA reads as TGTGCCAGCAGTCCAAGGACAGGGTGGAATCAGCCCCAGCATTTT. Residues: CASSPRTGWNQPQHF.

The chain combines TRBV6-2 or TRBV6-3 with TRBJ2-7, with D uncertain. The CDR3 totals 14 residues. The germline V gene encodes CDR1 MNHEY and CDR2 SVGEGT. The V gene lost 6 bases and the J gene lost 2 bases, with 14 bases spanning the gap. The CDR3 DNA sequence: TGTGCCAGCAGCTACCCCGACTCGCCCTACGAGCAGTACTTC. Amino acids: CASSYPDSPYEQYF.